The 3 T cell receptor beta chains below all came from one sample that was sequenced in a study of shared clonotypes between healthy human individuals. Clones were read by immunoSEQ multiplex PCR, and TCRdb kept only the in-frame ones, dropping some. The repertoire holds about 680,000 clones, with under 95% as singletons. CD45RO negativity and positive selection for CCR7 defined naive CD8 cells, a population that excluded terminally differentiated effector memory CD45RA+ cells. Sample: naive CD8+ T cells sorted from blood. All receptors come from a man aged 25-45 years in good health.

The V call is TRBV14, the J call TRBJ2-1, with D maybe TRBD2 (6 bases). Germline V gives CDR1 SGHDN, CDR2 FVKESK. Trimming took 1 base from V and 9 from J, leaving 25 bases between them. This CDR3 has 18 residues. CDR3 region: CASSQAGVGNLGSVEQFF. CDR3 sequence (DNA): TGTGCCAGCAGCCAAGCGGGAGTGGGGAACTTAGGGTCCGTTGAGCAGTTCTTC.

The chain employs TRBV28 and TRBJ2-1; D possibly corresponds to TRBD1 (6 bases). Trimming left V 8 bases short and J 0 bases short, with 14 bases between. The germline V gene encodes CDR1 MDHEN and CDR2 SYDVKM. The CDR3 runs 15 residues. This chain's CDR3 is CASSEQGDSYNEQFF. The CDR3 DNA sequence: TGTGCCAGCTCCGAACAGGGAGACTCCTACAATGAGCAGTTCTTC.

The CDR3 is CSVGTGSSQAQYF. The CDR3 nucleotides read TGCAGCGTCGGGACAGGGTCCTCTCAAGCGCAGTATTTT. V is TRBV29-1 and J is TRBJ2-3; 9 nucleotides align to TRBD1. CDR1 and CDR2 from the germline V gene are SQVTM and ANQGSEA. V shed 6 bases and J 10 bases; nucleotides not matched to a gene: 11. This CDR3 spans 13 amino acids.